A selection of T cell receptor beta chains follows, all from one sample in a study of CD8+ T cells in alopecia areata. Assay: immunoSEQ multiplex PCR; the TCRdb copy retains only in-frame clones and omits some. Among under 350,000 clones listed, roughly 64% were seen once. The source was CD4+ T cells sorted from blood, collected at week 24, from a patient treated with tofacitinib. These receptors originate from a human donor with alopecia areata. CDR3s include the opening cysteine and the closing phenylalanine or tryptophan. Only some rows state a clone size, as once, few, many or a class for expanded clones.

>TRBV29-1|few|TRBJ1-2
CSVEATGQPYGYTF
>TRBV7-8|.|TRBJ2-3
CASSLGGQGPKRRTQYF
>TRBV29-1|.|TRBJ2-7
CSTRQGIQYEQYF
>TRBV7-3|.|TRBJ2-7
CASSLTRSWSYEQYF
>TRBV13|.|TRBJ1-2
CASSLGARNLYTF
>TRBV29-1|.|TRBJ1-1
CSPLEAGTEAFF
>TRBV29-1|.|TRBJ1-2
CSVAPRAYGYTF
>TRBV4-3|.|TRBJ2-2
CASSRRTPGLAGGYTGELFF
>TRBV7-9|once|TRBJ2-7
CASSPLAGREQYF
>TRBV2|.|TRBJ1-2
CASSEGPGHRSGGYTF
>TRBV14|once|TRBJ2-7
CASSQDGGALYEQYF
>TRBV5-4|.|TRBJ2-3
CASSETSVSTDTQYF
>TRBV4-1|.|TRBJ1-1
CASSHPPRGTEAFF
>TRBV4-1|.|TRBJ2-5
CASSQARGQETQYF
>TRBV9|.|TRBJ2-4
CASSVGTGRNIQYF
>TRBV6-5|.|TRBJ1-1
CASARGTQAFF
>TRBV9|.|TRBJ2-5
CASSVDRAETQYF
>TRBV9|.|TRBJ1-2
CASSTFGDSSTGGYTF
>TRBV10-3|once|TRBJ1-2
CATETGTGFYGYTF
>TRBV2|.|TRBJ2-2
CASSEPVNTGELFF
>TRBV7-2|few|TRBJ2-1
CASSLLLPSSYNEQFF
>TRBV7-2|.|TRBJ1-3
CASSGRAPSTIYF
>TRBV27|.|TRBJ2-2
CASSPGLVITGELFF
>TRBV29-1|.|TRBJ2-7
CSADAGQGALEQYF
>TRBV6-6|.|TRBJ1-1
CASRPPTGSKAFF
>TRBV7-8|.|TRBJ2-2
CASSPGQRNTGELFF
>TRBV29-1|.|TRBJ2-7
CSVGGTGYEQYF
>TRBV30|few|TRBJ2-1
CAWSPGGAYNEQFF
>TRBV29-1|.|TRBJ2-2
CSVTPPWGGELFF
>TRBV4-1|.|TRBJ2-2
CASSQDPAGELFF
>TRBV30|.|TRBJ2-2
CAWSVVGAGELFF
>TRBV5-4|.|TRBJ2-3
CASSINTDSTDTQYF
>TRBV29-1|few|TRBJ2-3
CSAQKGNTQYF
>TRBV30|few|TRBJ2-4
CAWSVTGMAKNIQYF
>TRBV28|.|TRBJ2-7
CASSPITYEQYF
>TRBV18|.|TRBJ1-2
CASSQRTGDRDGYTF
>TRBV20-1|.|TRBJ2-6
CSAIGANVLTF
>TRBV4-3|few|TRBJ2-7
CASSRGTSPYEQYF
>TRBV27|few|TRBJ2-4
CASSVAGTIRGIQYF
>TRBV4-2|.|TRBJ2-7
CASSQAHSYEQYF